The rows below give T cell receptor beta chains drawn from one sample of a study of Ad26.COV2.S vaccination and SARS-CoV-2 variants. Data came from immunoSEQ multiplex PCR; TCRdb stores just in-frame clones and leaves some out. This table has 400,000 or so clones, around 85% appearing once. Material: peripheral blood, obtained in a trial of Ad26.COV2.S vaccine versus placebo. The receptors were gathered from a person aged 18-60 years who received the Ad26.COV2.S COVID-19 vaccine or a placebo. Both conserved end residues are part of each CDR3. A D gene is named only where the DNA matches it firmly. The listing skips clone size in some rows; elsewhere it reads once, few, many or a size class.

TRBJ2-7 TRBV7-6 . TRBD1 CASSLGGQNFPYEQYF TGTGCCAGCAGCTTAGGGGGACAGAATTTCCCCTACGAGCAGTACTTC
TRBJ1-1 TRBV10-2 . . CASNPGTLRNTEAFF TGCGCCAGCAACCCCGGGACACTTCGGAACACTGAAGCTTTCTTT
TRBJ1-1 TRBV12-5 . TRBD1 CASGTTGGTEAFF TGTGCTAGTGGTACCACAGGGGGCACTGAAGCTTTCTTT
TRBJ2-7 TRBV11-2 . . CASSLAGGVYEQYF TGTGCCAGCAGCTTAGCGGGCGGGGTTTACGAGCAGTACTTC
TRBJ1-1 TRBV12-3/TRBV12-4 . . CASSRTGNTEAFF TGTGCCAGCAGTAGAACAGGGAACACTGAAGCTTTCTTT
TRBJ1-4 TRBV2 . TRBD1 CASRLTGGEEKLFF TGTGCCAGCAGATTGACAGGGGGGGAGGAAAAACTGTTTTTT
TRBJ2-5 TRBV30 . . CAWNRQRAEETQYF TGTGCCTGGAATCGACAGAGGGCCGAAGAGACCCAGTACTTC
TRBJ2-2 TRBV7-7 once . CASSYEGGTGELFF TGTGCCAGCAGCTATGAAGGGGGCACCGGGGAGCTGTTTTTT
TRBJ2-1 TRBV25-1 once . CASSEYARTDSYNEQFF TGTGCCAGCAGTGAATACGCGCGGACGGACTCCTACAATGAGCAGTTCTTC
TRBJ2-6 TRBV25-1 . . CASSGFNRVLANVLTF TGTGCCAGCAGTGGCTTTAACAGGGTCTTAGCCAACGTCCTGACTTTC
TRBJ1-2 TRBV10-3 . TRBD1 CAISAGGAHYGYTF TGTGCCATCAGTGCAGGGGGCGCCCACTATGGCTACACCTTC
TRBJ1-4 TRBV4-1 . . CASSRLQGVNEKLFF TGCGCCAGCAGCCGACTTCAAGGGGTGAATGAAAAACTGTTTTTT
TRBJ2-2 TRBV10-2 . TRBD2 CASSDPTSGGHTGELFF TGCGCCAGCAGTGACCCGACTAGCGGGGGTCACACCGGGGAGCTGTTTTTT
TRBJ2-3 TRBV11-3 once TRBD2 CASSPPRERGAYILTDTQYF TGTGCCAGCAGCCCCCCAAGGGAGCGGGGAGCATACATTCTCACAGATACGCAGTATTTT
TRBJ2-2 TRBV13 . . CASSLGLASPKGTGELFF TGTGCCAGCAGCTTAGGCCTTGCGAGCCCTAAAGGCACCGGGGAGCTGTTTTTT
TRBJ1-4 TRBV19 . . CASSNLPGRLFF TGTGCCAGTAGTAACCTGCCCGGCCGGCTGTTTTTT
TRBJ1-6 TRBV6-5 once . CASSYEGRTESPLHF TGTGCCAGCAGTTACGAGGGGAGGACTGAATCACCCCTCCACTTT
TRBJ1-2 TRBV7-8 . TRBD1 CASSAGQGPANYGYTF TGTGCCAGCAGCGCTGGACAGGGGCCCGCTAACTATGGCTACACCTTC
TRBJ1-1 TRBV6-5 . . CASSLFEAFF TGTGCCAGCAGTCTCTTTGAAGCTTTCTTT
TRBJ1-1 TRBV5-6 . . CASSLGGAREAFF TGTGCCAGCAGCCTAGGAGGAGCAAGGGAAGCTTTCTTT
TRBJ2-7 TRBV5-1 . . CASSLGLSSYEQYF TGCGCCAGCAGCTTGGGACTGAGCTCCTACGAGCAGTACTTC
TRBJ1-2 TRBV7-9 . . CASSLHVGLDYGYTF TGTGCCAGCAGCCTCCACGTGGGGCTAGACTATGGCTACACCTTC
TRBJ1-2 TRBV5-4 . . CASSLESIPNYGYTF TGTGCCAGCAGCCTCGAGTCAATTCCCAACTATGGCTACACCTTC
TRBJ2-5 TRBV15 . TRBD1 CATSRGTGNPTPQYF TGTGCCACCAGCAGAGGGACAGGGAACCCAACACCCCAGTACTTC
TRBJ2-1 TRBV19 . . CASSQGLRGEQFF TGTGCCAGTAGTCAGGGACTCCGTGGTGAGCAGTTCTTC
TRBJ1-1 TRBV4-1 once . CASSQETPNTEAFF TGCGCCAGCAGCCAAGAGACACCGAACACTGAAGCTTTCTTT
TRBJ2-7 TRBV7-9 . TRBD1 CASLRTGTDYEQYF TGTGCCAGCTTAAGGACAGGGACGGACTACGAGCAGTACTTC
TRBJ1-2 TRBV12-3/TRBV12-4 . . CASQQGEGYGYTF TGTGCCAGCCAACAGGGAGAGGGCTATGGCTACACCTTC
TRBJ2-7 TRBV5-4 . TRBD1 CASSGPPGTASSYEQYF TGTGCCAGCAGCGGCCCCCCTGGGACAGCGAGCTCCTACGAGCAGTACTTC
TRBJ1-2 TRBV27 . TRBD1 CARRGQGDGYTF TGTGCCCGTCGGGGACAGGGAGATGGCTACACCTTC
TRBJ2-7 TRBV4-1 . TRBD2 CASSQTSGAAGEQYF TGCGCCAGCAGCCAGACTAGCGGGGCTGCCGGGGAGCAGTACTTC
TRBJ1-4 TRBV2 . . CASTWTSTNEKLFF TGTGCCAGCACATGGACCTCAACTAATGAAAAACTGTTTTTT
TRBJ2-7 TRBV5-6 once . CASSLFMDTYEQYF TGTGCCAGCAGCTTGTTTATGGACACCTACGAGCAGTACTTC
TRBJ1-1 TRBV6-4 . . CASSDRGKGNTEAFF TGTGCCAGCAGTGACAGGGGAAAGGGGAACACTGAAGCTTTCTTT
TRBJ1-6 TRBV10-3 . TRBD1 CAISGQGAGNSPLHF TGTGCCATCAGTGGGCAGGGGGCGGGAAATTCACCCCTCCACTTT
TRBJ1-1 TRBV7-9 . . CASSLTTSLAFF TGTGCCAGCAGCTTAACAACTAGTTTGGCTTTCTTT
TRBJ2-1 TRBV7-2 . . CASSYGQLNEQFF TGTGCCAGCAGCTACGGGCAGCTTAATGAGCAGTTCTTC
TRBJ1-6 TRBV27 . TRBD1 CASSPQGVNSPLHF TGTGCCAGCAGCCCACAGGGGGTCAATTCACCCCTCCACTTT
TRBJ2-4 TRBV4-3 . . CASSQDLGQGLNIQYF TGCGCCAGCAGCCAAGATTTGGGTCAGGGTTTAAACATTCAGTACTTC
TRBJ1-2 TRBV28 few . CASSQDTGYTF TGTGCCAGCAGCCAGGACACTGGCTACACCTTC
TRBJ1-5 TRBV7-8 . . CASGARWNQPQHF TGTGCCAGCGGGGCCCGGTGGAATCAGCCCCAGCATTTT
TRBJ1-1 TRBV3-1/TRBV3-2 once . CASSQPRGGSNTEAFF TGTGCCAGCAGCCAACCCCGGGGGGGGTCGAACACTGAAGCTTTCTTT
TRBJ2-1 TRBV2 many . CASSPDLSSYNEQFF TGTGCCAGCAGCCCGGACCTTAGCTCCTACAATGAGCAGTTCTTC
TRBJ2-3 TRBV29-1 once . CSVEDPTLTTDTQYF TGCAGCGTTGAAGACCCGACCCTGACAACAGATACGCAGTATTTT
TRBJ1-2 TRBV6-5 . TRBD1 CASSLRGLVGYTF TGTGCCAGCAGTCTCAGGGGGCTGGTAGGCTACACCTTC
TRBJ2-4 TRBV5-4 once . CASSYSGGGVAKNIQYF TGTGCCAGCAGCTATTCAGGGGGAGGGGTGGCCAAAAACATTCAGTACTTC
TRBJ1-4 TRBV6-1 . . CASSEFVGTSEKLFF TGTGCCAGCAGTGAGTTTGTGGGGACGAGTGAAAAACTGTTTTTT
TRBJ2-3 TRBV18 . . CASSPIIATDTQYF TGTGCCAGCTCACCAATAATAGCTACAGATACGCAGTATTTT
TRBJ2-2 TRBV5-6 . . CASSLFLGVGTGELFF TGTGCCAGCAGCTTGTTTCTGGGTGTGGGCACCGGGGAGCTGTTTTTT
TRBJ2-7 TRBV7-9 . . CASSSKQGYEQYF TGTGCCAGCAGCTCTAAACAGGGATACGAGCAGTACTTC
TRBJ1-2 TRBV19 . . CASSPNLPTNYGYTF TGTGCCAGTAGTCCGAATCTCCCCACTAACTATGGCTACACCTTC
TRBJ1-3 TRBV18 . . CASSPTALGDTIYF TGTGCCAGCTCACCAACGGCCTTAGGGGACACCATATATTTT
TRBJ2-1 TRBV6-5 . TRBD2 CASSYGLAVENEQFF TGTGCCAGCAGTTACGGGCTAGCGGTCGAGAATGAGCAGTTCTTC
TRBJ2-7 TRBV4-1 . TRBD1 CASSTPGQGKYEQYF TGCGCCAGCAGCACCCCGGGACAGGGGAAGTACGAGCAGTACTTC
TRBJ2-7 TRBV29-1 . TRBD1 CSVGGQGYEQYF TGCAGCGTTGGTGGACAGGGCTACGAGCAGTACTTC
TRBJ2-3 TRBV10-3 once TRBD1 CAISPLDRGGVAQYF TGTGCCATCAGCCCTTTGGACAGGGGGGGAGTTGCGCAGTATTTT
TRBJ2-7 TRBV5-1 . . CASTYSTGRGEQYF TGCGCCAGCACCTATAGTACAGGTAGAGGCGAGCAGTACTTC
TRBJ1-1 TRBV4-3 . . CASSQDPASEAFF TGCGCCAGCAGCCAAGATCCGGCCTCTGAAGCTTTCTTT
TRBJ1-1 TRBV3-1/TRBV3-2 . . CASSQAGNGNTEAFF TGTGCCAGCAGCCAGGCGGGAAACGGGAACACTGAAGCTTTCTTT